The text below deals with one T cell receptor beta chain. Its target is unknown. Among the donors, all were healthy bone marrow donors. These data are taken from a study of cytomegalovirus exposure and HLA in healthy donors. Background on the study: Most genotyped donors, roughly 83% of more than 300, had Caucasian-associated genetic ancestry.

Findings of the study overall: CMV antigen specificity was confirmed in vitro for a few CMV-associated chains. Rates of TCR association differed by HLA locus in a later analysis, with DRB1 highest and HLA-C lowest.

The length of the CDR3 is 16 residues. Germline-derived CDR1 and CDR2 are MDHEN and SYDVKM. V dropped 1 base and J dropped 2; count of bases not matched to a gene: 8. The primer mix had 60 Vbeta and 13 Jbeta primers. Only in-frame clones appear in the TCRdb table, and some are missing; sequencing was by immunoSEQ multiplex PCR. The repertoire consists of more than 130,000 clones, with around 80% occurring once and the leading ten covering 2.2%. The TCR was taken from a man aged 25-45 years in good health and CMV-seronegative. Sequencing used PBMCs. The rearrangement links TRBV28 to TRBJ2-7; 7 bases agree with TRBD2. In DNA, the CDR3 is TGTGCCAGCAGTTTATCTCGGGCTAGCGGAGCCTACGAGCAGTACTTC. This sequence encodes CASSLSRASGAYEQYF.